In its sample, the clone carrying this T cell receptor (beta chain) was seen once. Its antigen is unidentified. Assay used: immunoSEQ multiplex PCR; TCRdb lists only in-frame clones, some missing. The table includes tens of thousands of clones, 91% detected once. The sample is drawn from a study of a mutant IDH1 vaccine in newly diagnosed glioma. Looking at the study overall: Patients had eight vaccinations, in weeks 1, 3, 5, 7, 11, 15, 19 and 23. Patients received vaccination from 4-6 weeks after radiotherapy alone, or with temozolomide cycles. General study findings and limits: The vaccine induced immune responses, and these occurred in roughly 93% of patients.

Germline V gene sequence: CDR1 MDHEN, CDR2 SYDVKM. V gave up 5 bases and J gave up 4 bases, with 7 bases separating them. This CDR3 has 12 amino acids. Time point in this sample: week 5, during vaccination. The study gave 300 ug of mutant IDH1 20-mer peptide per vaccine dose, with topical imiquimod. The origin of this receptor is a man between 45 and 60 years old with glioma. J is TRBJ2-3 and V is TRBV28; no definite D call. The source material was PBMCs, sampled from a glioma patient whose treatment included an IDH1 peptide vaccine. The CDR3 reads CASSVLSDTQYF. The CDR3 DNA is TGTGCCAGCAGTGTGTTGTCAGATACGCAGTATTTT. Complete variable domain (other parts from reference TRBV28 and TRBJ2-3): DVKVTQSSRYLVKRTGEKVFLECVQDMDHENMFWYRQDPGLGLRLIYFSYDVKMKEKGDIPEGYSVSREKKERFSLILESASTNQTSMYLCASSVLSDTQYFGPGTRLTVL.